These T cell receptor beta chains were read from a single sample in a study of PD-L1 blockade in urothelial cancer. The assay was immunoSEQ multiplex PCR, and TCRdb's table has in-frame clones only and misses some. Here the sample spans under 70,000 clones, approximately 80% being singletons. Sequenced material: PBMCs, taken around atezolizumab (anti-PD-L1) treatment. These receptors were obtained from a man aged 65 to 85 with urothelial cancer. Both conserved end residues are part of each CDR3. The order of the fields is clone size, D gene, J gene, CDR3 length, V gene, CDR3 DNA, CDR3 protein. D genes are given only for firm matches. Some rows have no size entry. The others give once, few or many, or a class for an expanded clone.

NA	NA	TRBJ2-1	14	TRBV11-2	TGTGCCAGCAGCTTGGGCAACCTTTACAATGAGCAGTTCTTC	CASSLGNLYNEQFF
NA	NA	TRBJ2-2	15	TRBV9	TGTGCCAGCAGCGAGAACAGGGTCAGCACCGGGGAGCTGTTTTTT	CASSENRVSTGELFF
once	NA	TRBJ1-2	13	TRBV5-1	TGCGCCAGCAGCTCCGGACAGTTCTATGGCTACACCTTC	CASSSGQFYGYTF
NA	NA	TRBJ2-1	12	TRBV4-1	TGCGCCAGCAGCCTACAGGGAACTGAGCAGTTCTTC	CASSLQGTEQFF
NA	TRBD2	TRBJ2-5	16	TRBV2	TGTGCCAGCGGCGTCGGTAGCGGGAGGGAATGGGAGACCCAGTACTTC	CASGVGSGREWETQYF
NA	TRBD1	TRBJ1-1	13	TRBV6-4	TGTGCCAGCAGCGCACAGGGGAATACTGAAGCTTTCTTT	CASSAQGNTEAFF
NA	TRBD2	TRBJ2-3	14	TRBV7-3	TGTGCCAGCAGCGCGGGACTAGGTTTTGATACGCAGTATTTT	CASSAGLGFDTQYF
NA	TRBD1	TRBJ1-2	13	TRBV28	TGTGCCAGCAGGGCCCGGACAGGGCCTGGCTACACCTTC	CASRARTGPGYTF
few	TRBD1	TRBJ2-5	14	TRBV5-1	TGCGCCAGCAGCTTGGGACAGGGGATAGAGACCCAGTACTTC	CASSLGQGIETQYF
NA	NA	TRBJ2-7	12	TRBV6-6	TGTGCCAGCAGTCTAGACAGACACGAGCAGTACTTC	CASSLDRHEQYF
NA	NA	TRBJ1-5	17	TRBV28	TGTGCCAGCAGTCCCCTACAGGGAATAAGGGACAATCAGCCCCAGCATTTT	CASSPLQGIRDNQPQHF
many	TRBD2	TRBJ2-1	14	TRBV6-5	TGTGCCAGCAGCATGGGACTAGCGGGAAATGAGCAGTTCTTC	CASSMGLAGNEQFF
NA	TRBD1	TRBJ1-5	14	TRBV11-2	TGTGCCAGCAGCGCGGGACAGTCGAATCAGCCCCAGCATTTT	CASSAGQSNQPQHF
NA	NA	TRBJ1-5	13	TRBV4-1	TGCGCCAGCAGCCGAGGGCCCGATCAGCCCCAGCATTTT	CASSRGPDQPQHF
once	NA	TRBJ1-1	15	TRBV2	TGTGCCAGCAGTGAAATCAGGCAGGGATGGGCTGAAGCTTTCTTT	CASSEIRQGWAEAFF
NA	NA	TRBJ2-5	14	TRBV11-3	TGTGCCAGCAGCTTAGGACGGGGCCAAGAGACCCAGTACTTC	CASSLGRGQETQYF
NA	TRBD1	TRBJ2-2	16	TRBV9	TGTGCCAGCAGCGTAGGGGGGTCAGGGGGTTCGGGGGAGCTGTTTTTT	CASSVGGSGGSGELFF
NA	NA	TRBJ2-1	14	TRBV27	TGTGCCAGCAGTTCCGCCTCACACTACAATGAGCAGTTCTTC	CASSSASHYNEQFF
NA	TRBD2	TRBJ2-7	15	TRBV18	TGTGCCAGCTCAACGGGACTAGCGGGGAGCTACGAGCAGTACTTC	CASSTGLAGSYEQYF
NA	TRBD2	TRBJ2-5	17	TRBV9	TGTGCCAGCAGCGTAGGAGCCCAGCGGGACCTCCAAGAGACCCAGTACTTC	CASSVGAQRDLQETQYF
NA	TRBD1	TRBJ1-2	16	TRBV5-1	TGCGCCACCAGTCCCGGGACAGGGGACGGAGGGGGTGGCTACACCTTC	CATSPGTGDGGGGYTF
NA	NA	TRBJ2-7	13	TRBV28	TGTGCCAGCAGGGACTCGGGGGGCCACGAGCAGTACTTC	CASRDSGGHEQYF
NA	NA	TRBJ1-2	14	TRBV5-6	TGTGCCAGCAGCCGTGGTTCACAATTCTATGGCTACACCTTC	CASSRGSQFYGYTF
NA	NA	TRBJ2-7	13	TRBV5-1	TGCGCCAGCAGCTTGACCCAGTCCTACGAGCAGTACTTC	CASSLTQSYEQYF
many	NA	TRBJ1-1	12	TRBV19	TGTGCCAGTAGTATAGCCGGGACTGAAGCTTTCTTT	CASSIAGTEAFF
NA	NA	TRBJ2-6	17	TRBV4-3	TGCGCCAGCAGCCAAGGAACGGGAAGCTCTGGGGCCAACGTCCTGACTTTC	CASSQGTGSSGANVLTF
NA	NA	TRBJ2-7	13	TRBV29-1	TGCAGCGTTGAAGGGGGGACAACCTACGAGCAGTACTTC	CSVEGGTTYEQYF
NA	TRBD1	TRBJ1-4	15	TRBV4-2	TGTGCCAGCAGGCTTAGGGACAGGGGGAATGAAAAACTGTTTTTT	CASRLRDRGNEKLFF
NA	NA	TRBJ2-7	13	TRBV7-2	TGTGCCAGTCAGGAGGGGAAGGCCTACGAGCAGTACTTC	CASQEGKAYEQYF
NA	TRBD1	TRBJ1-5	19	TRBV27	TGTGCCAGCATGGTTCTAGGACAGGGAGGCCTCTATAGCAATCAGCCCCAGCATTTT	CASMVLGQGGLYSNQPQHF
NA	TRBD1	TRBJ1-1	16	TRBV5-1	TGCGCCAGCAGCGCTTCCCGGGACAGGGTTTCGACTGAAGCTTTCTTT	CASSASRDRVSTEAFF
NA	NA	TRBJ2-7	14	TRBV5-1	TGCGCCAGCAGCTTCCAGGCCACCTCCTACGAGCAGTACTTC	CASSFQATSYEQYF
NA	NA	TRBJ2-1	15	TRBV11-2	TGTGCCAGCAGACAAAGACTCCCACACTACAATGAGCAGTTCTTC	CASRQRLPHYNEQFF
few	NA	TRBJ2-6	16	TRBV5-4	TGTGCCAGCAGCTCCGGTGGGGCGACTGGGGCCAACGTCCTGACTTTC	CASSSGGATGANVLTF
NA	NA	TRBJ2-3	12	TRBV19	TGTGCCAGTAGTATACCAGGGGATACGCAGTATTTT	CASSIPGDTQYF
NA	TRBD1	TRBJ2-7	14	TRBV7-6	TGTGCCAGCAGCTTCGACAGGGGGGGAGACGAGCAGTACTTC	CASSFDRGGDEQYF
NA	NA	TRBJ2-3	17	TRBV7-2	TGTGCCAGCAGCTTCCTCTCGGGGGGCCCTAGCACAGATACGCAGTATTTT	CASSFLSGGPSTDTQYF
NA	TRBD2	TRBJ2-7	15	TRBV27	TGTGCCAGCAGTTTATCGAGAGCGGGAGGTCGCGAGCAGTACTTC	CASSLSRAGGREQYF